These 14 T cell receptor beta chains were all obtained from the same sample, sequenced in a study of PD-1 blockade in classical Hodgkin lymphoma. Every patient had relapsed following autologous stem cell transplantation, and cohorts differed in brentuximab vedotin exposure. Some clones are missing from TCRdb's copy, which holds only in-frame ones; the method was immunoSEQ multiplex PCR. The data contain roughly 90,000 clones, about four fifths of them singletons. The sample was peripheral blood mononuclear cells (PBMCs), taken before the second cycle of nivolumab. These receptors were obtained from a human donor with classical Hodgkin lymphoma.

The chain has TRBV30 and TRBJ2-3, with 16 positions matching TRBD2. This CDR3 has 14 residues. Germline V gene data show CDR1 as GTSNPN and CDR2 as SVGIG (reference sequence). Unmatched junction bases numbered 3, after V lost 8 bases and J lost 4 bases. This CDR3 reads CAQGTSGRADTQYF. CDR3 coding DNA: TGTGCCCAGGGGACTAGCGGGAGGGCAGATACGCAGTATTTT.

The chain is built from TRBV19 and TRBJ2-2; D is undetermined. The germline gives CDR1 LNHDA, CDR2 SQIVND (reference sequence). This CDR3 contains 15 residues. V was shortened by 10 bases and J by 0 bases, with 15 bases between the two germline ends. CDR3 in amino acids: CATKHFLANTGELFF. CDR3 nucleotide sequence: TGTGCCACCAAACACTTTCTCGCGAACACCGGGGAGCTGTTTTTT.

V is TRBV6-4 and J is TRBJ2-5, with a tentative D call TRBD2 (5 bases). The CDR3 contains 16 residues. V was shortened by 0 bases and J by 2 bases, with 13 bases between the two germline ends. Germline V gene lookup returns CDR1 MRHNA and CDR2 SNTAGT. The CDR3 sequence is CASSDSLGGAQETQYF. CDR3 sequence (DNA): TGTGCCAGCAGTGACTCGTTAGGAGGTGCGCAAGAGACCCAGTACTTC.

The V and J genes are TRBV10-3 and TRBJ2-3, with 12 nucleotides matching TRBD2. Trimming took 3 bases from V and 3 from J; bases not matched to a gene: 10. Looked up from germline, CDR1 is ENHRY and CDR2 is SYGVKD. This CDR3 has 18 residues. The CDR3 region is CAISERTSGTSRTDTQYF. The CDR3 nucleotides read TGTGCCATCAGTGAACGGACTAGCGGGACCTCGCGGACAGATACGCAGTATTTT.

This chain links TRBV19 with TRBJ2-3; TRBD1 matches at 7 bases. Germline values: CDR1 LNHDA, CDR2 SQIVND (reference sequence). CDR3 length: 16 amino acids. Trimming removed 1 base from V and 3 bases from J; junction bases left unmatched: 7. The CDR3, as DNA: TGTGCCAGTAGTATAGTAGGGGGCGCCTCTACAGATACGCAGTATTTT. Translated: CASSIVGGASTDTQYF.

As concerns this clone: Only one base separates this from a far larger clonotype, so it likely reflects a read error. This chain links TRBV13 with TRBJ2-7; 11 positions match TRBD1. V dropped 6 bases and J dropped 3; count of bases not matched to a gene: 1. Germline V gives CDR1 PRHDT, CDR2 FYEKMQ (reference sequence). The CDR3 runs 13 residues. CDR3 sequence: CASSGTGGYEQYF. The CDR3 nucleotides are TGTGCCAGCAGTGGGACAGGGGGCTACGAGCAGTACTTC.

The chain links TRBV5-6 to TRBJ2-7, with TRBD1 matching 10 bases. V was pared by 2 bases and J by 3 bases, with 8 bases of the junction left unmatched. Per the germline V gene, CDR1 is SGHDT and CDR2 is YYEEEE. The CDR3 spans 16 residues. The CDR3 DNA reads TGTGCCAGCAGCTTCCCGGCGGGACAGGGGTTCTACGAGCAGTACTTC. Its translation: CASSFPAGQGFYEQYF.

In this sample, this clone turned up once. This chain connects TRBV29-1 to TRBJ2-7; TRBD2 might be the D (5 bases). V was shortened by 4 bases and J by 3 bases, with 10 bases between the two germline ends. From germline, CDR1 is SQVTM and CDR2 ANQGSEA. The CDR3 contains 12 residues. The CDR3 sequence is CSVVLGSYEQYF. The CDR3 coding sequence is TGCAGCGTTGTGCTGGGGAGCTACGAGCAGTACTTC.

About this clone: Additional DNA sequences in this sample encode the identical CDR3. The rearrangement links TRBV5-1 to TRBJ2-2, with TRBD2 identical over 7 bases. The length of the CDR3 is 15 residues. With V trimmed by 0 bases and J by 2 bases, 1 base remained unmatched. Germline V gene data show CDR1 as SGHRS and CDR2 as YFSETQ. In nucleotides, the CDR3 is TGCGCCAGCAGCTTGGGACTAGCCAACACCGGGGAGCTGTTTTTT. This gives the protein CASSLGLANTGELFF.

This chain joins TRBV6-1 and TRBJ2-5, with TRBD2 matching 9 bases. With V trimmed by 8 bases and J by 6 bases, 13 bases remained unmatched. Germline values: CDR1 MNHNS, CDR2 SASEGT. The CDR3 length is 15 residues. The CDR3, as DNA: TGTGCCAGCGTTCCCTTAGCGGGAGAGTGGAAGACCCAGTACTTC. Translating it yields CASVPLAGEWKTQYF.

DNA for the CDR3: TGTGCCAGCAGTCAGTCCGGACAGGCTTCCGGCGAGCAGTACTTC. Amino acids: CASSQSGQASGEQYF. The genes are TRBV6-5 and TRBJ2-7; 7 positions agree with TRBD1. V lost 5 bases, J lost 6 bases, and 13 bases stayed unmatched. The CDR3 is made up of 15 amino acids. Germline assignment: CDR1 MNHEY and CDR2 SVGAGI.

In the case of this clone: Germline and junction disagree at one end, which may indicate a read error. In DNA form, the CDR3 reads TGCGCCAGCAGACCCCCGGACAGATCCTTC. It yields the protein CASRPPDRSF. This chain joins TRBV5-1 and TRBJ1-2; the D gene is possibly TRBD1 (6 bases). The CDR3 is 10 residues long. Per the germline V gene, CDR1 is SGHRS and CDR2 is YFSETQ.

CDR3 in DNA: TGTGCCAGCAGCTTAGGTCCTCCGCCCGACACCGGGGAGCTGTTTTTT. This codes for CASSLGPPPDTGELFF. The rearrangement uses TRBV7-9 and TRBJ2-2; D not resolved. The CDR3 runs to 16 residues. The germline V gene has CDR1 SEHNR and CDR2 FQNEAQ (reference sequence). V lost 1 base, J lost 3 bases, and 12 bases lay in between.

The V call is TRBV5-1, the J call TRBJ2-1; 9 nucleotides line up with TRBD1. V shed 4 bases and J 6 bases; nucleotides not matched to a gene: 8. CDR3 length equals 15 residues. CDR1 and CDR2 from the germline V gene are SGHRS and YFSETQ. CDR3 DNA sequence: TGCGCCAGCAGCCCACGGGACAGGGATCCCAATGAGCAGTTCTTC. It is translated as CASSPRDRDPNEQFF.